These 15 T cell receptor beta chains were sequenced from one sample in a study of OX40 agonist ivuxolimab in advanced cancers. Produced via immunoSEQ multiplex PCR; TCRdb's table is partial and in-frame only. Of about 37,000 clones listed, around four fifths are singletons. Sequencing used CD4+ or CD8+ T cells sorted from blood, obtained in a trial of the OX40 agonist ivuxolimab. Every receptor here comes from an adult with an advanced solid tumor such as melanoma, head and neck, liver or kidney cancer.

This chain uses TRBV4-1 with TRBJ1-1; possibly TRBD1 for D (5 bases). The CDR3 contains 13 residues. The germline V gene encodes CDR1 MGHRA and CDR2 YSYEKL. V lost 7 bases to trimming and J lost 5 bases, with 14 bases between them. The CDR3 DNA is TGCGCCAGCAATCGTTCGGGGGATACTGAAGCTTTCTTT. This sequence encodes CASNRSGDTEAFF.

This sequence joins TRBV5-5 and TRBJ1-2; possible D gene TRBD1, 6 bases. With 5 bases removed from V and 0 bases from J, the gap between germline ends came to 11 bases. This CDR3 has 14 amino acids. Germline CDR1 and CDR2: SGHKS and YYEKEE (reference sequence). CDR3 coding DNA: TGTGCCAGCAGGGTTGGACAGTCTAACTATGGCTACACCTTC. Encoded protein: CASRVGQSNYGYTF.

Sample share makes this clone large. The CDR3 DNA follows: TGCGCCAGCAGAAGGGACTGGGGCAGTACCTACGAGCAGTACTTC. It yields the protein CASRRDWGSTYEQYF. The genes are TRBV5-1 and TRBJ2-7, with D maybe TRBD2 (6 bases). This CDR3 is built from 15 residues. Looked up from germline, CDR1 is SGHRS and CDR2 is YFSETQ. V dropped 5 bases and J dropped 2 bases, with 17 bases sitting between them.

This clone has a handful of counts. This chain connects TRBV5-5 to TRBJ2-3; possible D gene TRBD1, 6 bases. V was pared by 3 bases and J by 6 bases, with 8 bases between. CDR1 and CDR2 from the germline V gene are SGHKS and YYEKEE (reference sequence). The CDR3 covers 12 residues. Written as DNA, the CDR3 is TGTGCCAGCAGCTCCGGACAGGATACGCAGTATTTT. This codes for CASSSGQDTQYF.

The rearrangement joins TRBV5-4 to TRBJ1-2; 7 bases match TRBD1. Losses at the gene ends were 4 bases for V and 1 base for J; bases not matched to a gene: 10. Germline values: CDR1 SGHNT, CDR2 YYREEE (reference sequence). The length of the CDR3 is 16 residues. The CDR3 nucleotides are TGTGCCAGCAGCGTCGACAGGGACTTCCTTAACTATGGCTACACCTTC. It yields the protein CASSVDRDFLNYGYTF.

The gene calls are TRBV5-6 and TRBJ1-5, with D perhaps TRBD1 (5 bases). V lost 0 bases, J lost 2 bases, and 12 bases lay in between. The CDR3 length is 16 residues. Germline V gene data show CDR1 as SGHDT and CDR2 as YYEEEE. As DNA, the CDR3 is TGTGCCAGCAGCTTGGGAGCAGGGTCGGGCAATCAGCCCCAGCATTTT. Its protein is CASSLGAGSGNQPQHF. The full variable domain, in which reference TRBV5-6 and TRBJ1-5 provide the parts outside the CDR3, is DAGVTQSPTHLIKTRGQQVTLRCSPKSGHDTVSWYQQALGQGPQFIFQYYEEEERQRGNFPDRFSGHQFPNYSSELNVNALLLGDSALYLCASSLGAGSGNQPQHFGDGTRLSIL.

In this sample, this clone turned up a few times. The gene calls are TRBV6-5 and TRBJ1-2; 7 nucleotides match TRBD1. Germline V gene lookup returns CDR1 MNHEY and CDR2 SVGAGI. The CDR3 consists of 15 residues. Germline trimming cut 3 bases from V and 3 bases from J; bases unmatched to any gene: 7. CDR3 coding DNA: TGTGCCAGCAGTTATCCTGGACAGGAGGACTATGGCTACACCTTC. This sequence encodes CASSYPGQEDYGYTF.

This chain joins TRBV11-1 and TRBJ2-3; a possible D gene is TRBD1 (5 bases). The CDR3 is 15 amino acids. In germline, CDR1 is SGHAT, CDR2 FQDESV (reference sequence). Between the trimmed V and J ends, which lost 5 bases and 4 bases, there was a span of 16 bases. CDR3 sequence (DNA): TGTGCCAGCAGCCGAGATGGGGCCCGGGCAGATACGCAGTATTTT. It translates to CASSRDGARADTQYF.

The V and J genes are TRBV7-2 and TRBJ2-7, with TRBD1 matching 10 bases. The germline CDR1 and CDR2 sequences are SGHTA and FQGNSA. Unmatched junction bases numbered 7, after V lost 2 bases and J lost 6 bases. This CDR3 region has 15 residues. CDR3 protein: CASSLKRDRGSEQYF. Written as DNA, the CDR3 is TGTGCCAGCAGCTTAAAGCGGGACAGGGGCAGCGAGCAGTACTTC.

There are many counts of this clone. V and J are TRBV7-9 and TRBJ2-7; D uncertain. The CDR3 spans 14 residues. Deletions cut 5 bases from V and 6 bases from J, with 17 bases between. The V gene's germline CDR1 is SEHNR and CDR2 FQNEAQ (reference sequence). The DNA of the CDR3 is TGTGCCAGCAGCGACTCGGGCCCGGAGCTCGAGCAGTACTTC. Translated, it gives CASSDSGPELEQYF. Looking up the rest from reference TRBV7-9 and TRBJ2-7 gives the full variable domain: DTGVSQNPRHKITKRGQNVTFRCDPISEHNRLYWYRQTLGQGPEFLTYFQNEAQLEKSRLLSDRFSAERPKGSFSTLEIQRTEQGDSAMYLCASSDSGPELEQYFGPGTRLTVT.

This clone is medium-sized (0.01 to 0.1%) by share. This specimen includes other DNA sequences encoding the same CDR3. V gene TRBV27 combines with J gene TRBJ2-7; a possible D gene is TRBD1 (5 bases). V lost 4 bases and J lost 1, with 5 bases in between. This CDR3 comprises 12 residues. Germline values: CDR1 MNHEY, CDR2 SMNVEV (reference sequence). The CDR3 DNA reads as TGTGCCAGCAGTTCAGGGTCCTACGAGCAGTACTTC. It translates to CASSSGSYEQYF.

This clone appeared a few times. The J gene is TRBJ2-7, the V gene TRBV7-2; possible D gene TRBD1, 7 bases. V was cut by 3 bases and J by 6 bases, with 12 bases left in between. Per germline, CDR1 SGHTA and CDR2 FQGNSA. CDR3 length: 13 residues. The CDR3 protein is CASSLEGAGEQYF. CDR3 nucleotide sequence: TGTGCCAGCAGCTTGGAGGGGGCGGGCGAGCAGTACTTC.

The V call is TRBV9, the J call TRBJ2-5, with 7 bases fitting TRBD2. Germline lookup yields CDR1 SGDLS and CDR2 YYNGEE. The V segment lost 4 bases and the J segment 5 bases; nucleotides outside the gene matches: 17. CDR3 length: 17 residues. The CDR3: CASSTAFHAGARETQYF. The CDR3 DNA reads TGTGCCAGCAGCACCGCCTTTCATGCGGGAGCCCGGGAGACCCAGTACTTC.

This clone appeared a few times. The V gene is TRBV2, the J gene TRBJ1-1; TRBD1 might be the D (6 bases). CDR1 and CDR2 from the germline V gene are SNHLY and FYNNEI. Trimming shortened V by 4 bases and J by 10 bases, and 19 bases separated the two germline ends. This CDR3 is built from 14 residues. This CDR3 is CASSAQGTAVRAFF. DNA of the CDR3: TGTGCCAGCAGTGCCCAGGGGACGGCTGTAAGAGCTTTCTTT.

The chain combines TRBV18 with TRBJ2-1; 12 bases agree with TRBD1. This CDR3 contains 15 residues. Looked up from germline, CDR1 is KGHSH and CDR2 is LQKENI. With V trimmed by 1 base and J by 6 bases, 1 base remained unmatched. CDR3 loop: CASSPRDRGLNEQFF. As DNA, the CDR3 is TGTGCCAGCTCACCACGGGACAGGGGGCTCAATGAGCAGTTCTTC.